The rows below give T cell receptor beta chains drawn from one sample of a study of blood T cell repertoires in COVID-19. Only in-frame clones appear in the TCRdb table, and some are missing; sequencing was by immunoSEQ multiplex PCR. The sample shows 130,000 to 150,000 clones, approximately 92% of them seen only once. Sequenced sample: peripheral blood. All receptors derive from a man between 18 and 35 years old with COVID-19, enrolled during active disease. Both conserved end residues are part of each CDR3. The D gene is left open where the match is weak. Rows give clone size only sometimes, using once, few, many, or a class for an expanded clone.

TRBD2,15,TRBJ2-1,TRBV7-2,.,TGTGCCAGCAGCATTAGCGGGGGGGAGTACAATGAGCAGTTCTTC,CASSISGGEYNEQFF
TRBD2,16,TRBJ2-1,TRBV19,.,TGTGCCAGTAGTAACCCGAGCGGGAGGCCGAACAATGAGCAGTTCTTC,CASSNPSGRPNNEQFF
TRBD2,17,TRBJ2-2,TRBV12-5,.,TGTGCTAGTGGTCGCAGACTAGCGGGAGTCGGTACCGGGGAGCTGTTTTTT,CASGRRLAGVGTGELFF
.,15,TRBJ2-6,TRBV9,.,TGTGCCAGCAGCGTAGCCAGGACTGGGGCCAACGTCCTGACTTTC,CASSVARTGANVLTF
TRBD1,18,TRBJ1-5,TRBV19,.,TGTGCCAGTAGCCTGGACAGGGGGCGATCCCTAGTTGATCAGCCCCAGCATTTT,CASSLDRGRSLVDQPQHF
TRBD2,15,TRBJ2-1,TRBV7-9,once,TGTGCCAGCAGCCCCCGGGAGGGGACCTACAATGAGCAGTTCTTC,CASSPREGTYNEQFF
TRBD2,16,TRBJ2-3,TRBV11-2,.,TGTGCCAGCAGCCTAAACTCGGGACTAGCGGGAGACACGCAGTATTTT,CASSLNSGLAGDTQYF
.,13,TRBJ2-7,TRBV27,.,TGTGCCAGCAGTCCCGGACTGTTAACCGAGCAGTACTTC,CASSPGLLTEQYF
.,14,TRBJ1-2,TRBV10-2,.,TGCGCCAGCAGTGGTGGGGGCTTCAAGAATGGCTACACCTTC,CASSGGGFKNGYTF
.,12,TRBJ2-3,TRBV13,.,TGTGCCAGCAGCTCTAGCACAGATACGCAGTATTTT,CASSSSTDTQYF
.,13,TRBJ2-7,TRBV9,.,TGTGCCAGCAGCGTAGGGGGCCACTACGAGCAGTACTTC,CASSVGGHYEQYF
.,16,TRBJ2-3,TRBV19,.,TGTGCCAGTAGTATAGGTTTAGGGAGCGGCACAGATACGCAGTATTTT,CASSIGLGSGTDTQYF
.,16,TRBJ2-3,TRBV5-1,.,TGCGCCAGCAGCTTGAACAGCCCTACCCCCACAGATACGCAGTATTTT,CASSLNSPTPTDTQYF
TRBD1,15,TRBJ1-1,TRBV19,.,TGTGCCACACAACCGGGGGTCCGGGACAGGGGCCCAGCTTTCTTT,CATQPGVRDRGPAFF
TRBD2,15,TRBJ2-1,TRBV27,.,TGTGCCAGCAGTTTATACGGGCTAGCGGGGGAGGGGCAGTTCTTC,CASSLYGLAGEGQFF
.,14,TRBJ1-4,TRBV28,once,TGTGCCAGCAGTTTGCCACGAACTAATGAAAAACTGCTTTTT,CASSLPRTNEKLLF
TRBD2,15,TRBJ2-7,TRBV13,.,TGTGCCAGCAGCTTCCGACTAGCGGGAGGGTACGAGCAGTACTTC,CASSFRLAGGYEQYF
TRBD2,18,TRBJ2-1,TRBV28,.,TGTGCCAGCAGTTTCGGGACTAGCGGGAGATTAGCCCTCTTGGAGCAGTTCTTC,CASSFGTSGRLALLEQFF
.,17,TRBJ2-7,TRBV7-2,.,TGTGCCAGCAGCCTCTCCTACGTTGCTGGAGCTTCCTACGAGCAGTACTTC,CASSLSYVAGASYEQYF
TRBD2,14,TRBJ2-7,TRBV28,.,TGTGCCAGCAGTTTAGACGGCGGGAGTAGCGAGCAGTACTTC,CASSLDGGSSEQYF
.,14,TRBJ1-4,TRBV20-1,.,TGCAGTGCTAGTGCCTACGGGGTAGGTGAAAAACTGCTTTTT,CSASAYGVGEKLLF
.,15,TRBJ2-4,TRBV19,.,TGTGCCAGTAGTATTATAGGGGTTGGCAAAAACATTCAGTACTTC,CASSIIGVGKNIQYF
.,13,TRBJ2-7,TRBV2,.,TGTGCCAGCAGTGAAGCGCCAGGGGTCAGTCAGTACTTC,CASSEAPGVSQYF
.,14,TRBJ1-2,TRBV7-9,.,TGTGCCAGCAGCCTTGGACAGCGCGACTATGGCTACACCTTC,CASSLGQRDYGYTF
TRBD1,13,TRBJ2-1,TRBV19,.,TGTGCCAGTAGTACTCACGGGACAGGGTGGAAGTTCTTC,CASSTHGTGWKFF
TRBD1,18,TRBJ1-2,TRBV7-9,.,TGTGCCAGCAGCTTAGCGAACCATCCGGGGACAGAGAACTATGGCTACACCTTC,CASSLANHPGTENYGYTF
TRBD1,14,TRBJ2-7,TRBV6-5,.,TGTGCCAGCAGTACGGGACAGCTTCCCTACGAGCAGTACTTC,CASSTGQLPYEQYF
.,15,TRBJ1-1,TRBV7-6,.,TGTGCCAGCAGCCCTCTTCCGAACATGAACACTGAAGCTTTCTTT,CASSPLPNMNTEAFF
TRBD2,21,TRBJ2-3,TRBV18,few,TGTGCCAGCTCACCACGAAAAGCCCAAAGAGGGGTAGCGGGAGAGCTAGATACGCAGTATTTT,CASSPRKAQRGVAGELDTQYF
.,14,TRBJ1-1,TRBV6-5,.,TGTGCCAGCAGTTCCAGGGGACGGAACACTGAAGCTTTCTTT,CASSSRGRNTEAFF
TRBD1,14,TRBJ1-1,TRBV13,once,TGTGCCAGCAGTTTCGGGACAGGGGTTAATGAAGCTTTCTTT,CASSFGTGVNEAFF
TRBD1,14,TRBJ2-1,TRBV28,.,TGTGCCAGCAGTTTGAGGACAGGGCCAAATGAGCAGTTCTTC,CASSLRTGPNEQFF
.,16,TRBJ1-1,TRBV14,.,TGTGCCAGCAGCCGGGACACATCCTTCAGTGGGACTGAAGCTTTCTTT,CASSRDTSFSGTEAFF
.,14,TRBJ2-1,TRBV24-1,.,TGTGCCACCAGTGATTGGGCAATCCGCAATGAGCAGTTCTTC,CATSDWAIRNEQFF
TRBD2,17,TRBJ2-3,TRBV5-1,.,TGCGCCAGCAGCATCCCTAGCGGGAAGGGGGCCGCAGATACGCAGTATTTT,CASSIPSGKGAADTQYF
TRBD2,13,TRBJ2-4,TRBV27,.,TGTGCCAGCAGTCTCGGGGGGGGAAACATTCAGTACTTC,CASSLGGGNIQYF
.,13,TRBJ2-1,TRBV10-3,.,TGTGCCATCAGTGAGTCCCGGAGCGGGGAGCAGTTCTTC,CAISESRSGEQFF
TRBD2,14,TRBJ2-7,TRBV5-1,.,TGCGCCAGCAGCTTGAGGACTAGGATCTACGAGCAGTACTTC,CASSLRTRIYEQYF
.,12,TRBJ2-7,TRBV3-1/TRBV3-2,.,TGTGCCAGCAGCCCCCATCCCTACGAGCAGTACTTC,CASSPHPYEQYF
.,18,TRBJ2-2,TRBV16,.,TGTGCCAGCGGAGGGACGGCGATCACGGGAAAGGGCACCGGGGAGCTGTTTTTT,CASGGTAITGKGTGELFF
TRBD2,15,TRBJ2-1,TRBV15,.,TGTGCCACCGTCTCTAGCGGGAGCCCCTACAATGAGCAGTTCTTC,CATVSSGSPYNEQFF
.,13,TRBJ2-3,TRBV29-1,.,TGCAGCGTTGAAACAGGGGTGGAGGGCGCGCAGTATTTT,CSVETGVEGAQYF
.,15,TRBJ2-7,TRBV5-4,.,TGTGCCAGCAGCTGGTTAGGGGATCCCTCCTACGAGCAGTACTTC,CASSWLGDPSYEQYF
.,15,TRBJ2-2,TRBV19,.,TGTGCCAGTAGTTTAATGATAGCGAACACCGGGGAGCTGTTTTTT,CASSLMIANTGELFF
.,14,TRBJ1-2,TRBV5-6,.,TGTGCCAGCAGCCCCTGGCCCGGAGACTATGGCTACACCTTC,CASSPWPGDYGYTF
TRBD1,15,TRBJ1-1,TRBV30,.,TGTGCCTGGAGTGTACCCGGGACAGGGAGTACTGAAGCTTTCTTT,CAWSVPGTGSTEAFF
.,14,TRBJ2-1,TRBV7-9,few,TGTGCCAGCAGCTTAATGGCCTCCTACAATGAGCAGTTCTTC,CASSLMASYNEQFF
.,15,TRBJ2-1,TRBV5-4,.,TGTGCCAGCAGCTTGTCAGCGGACTCCTACAATGAGCAGTTCTTC,CASSLSADSYNEQFF
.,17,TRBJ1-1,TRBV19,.,TGTGCCAGTAAACTCTTCGGAACGAAAGCTGGGCACACTGAAGCTTTCTTT,CASKLFGTKAGHTEAFF
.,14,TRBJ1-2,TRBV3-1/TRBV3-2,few,TGTGCCAGCAGCCAAGAACCGGGGTTGGATGGCTACACCTTC,CASSQEPGLDGYTF
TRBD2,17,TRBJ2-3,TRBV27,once,TGTGCCAGCAGTAGACGGACTAGCGGGATCGGTACAGATACGCAGTATTTT,CASSRRTSGIGTDTQYF
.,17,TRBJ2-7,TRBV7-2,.,TGTGCCAGCAGCTTAGCCCCTCCCGGACAAAACTCCTACGAGCAGTACTTC,CASSLAPPGQNSYEQYF
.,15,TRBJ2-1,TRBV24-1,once,TGTGCCACCAGTGATCTCCAGGCCAATAAAGATGAGCAGTTCTTC,CATSDLQANKDEQFF
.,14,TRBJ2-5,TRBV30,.,TGTGCCTGGAGTCTCGGGACAATTAAAGAGACCCAGTACTTC,CAWSLGTIKETQYF
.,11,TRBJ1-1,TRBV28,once,TGTGCCAGCATGGTTGCGACTGAAGCTTTCTTT,CASMVATEAFF
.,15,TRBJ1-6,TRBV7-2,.,TGTGCCAGCAGCTATCAGGGGCGGAGTAATTCACCCCTCCACTTT,CASSYQGRSNSPLHF